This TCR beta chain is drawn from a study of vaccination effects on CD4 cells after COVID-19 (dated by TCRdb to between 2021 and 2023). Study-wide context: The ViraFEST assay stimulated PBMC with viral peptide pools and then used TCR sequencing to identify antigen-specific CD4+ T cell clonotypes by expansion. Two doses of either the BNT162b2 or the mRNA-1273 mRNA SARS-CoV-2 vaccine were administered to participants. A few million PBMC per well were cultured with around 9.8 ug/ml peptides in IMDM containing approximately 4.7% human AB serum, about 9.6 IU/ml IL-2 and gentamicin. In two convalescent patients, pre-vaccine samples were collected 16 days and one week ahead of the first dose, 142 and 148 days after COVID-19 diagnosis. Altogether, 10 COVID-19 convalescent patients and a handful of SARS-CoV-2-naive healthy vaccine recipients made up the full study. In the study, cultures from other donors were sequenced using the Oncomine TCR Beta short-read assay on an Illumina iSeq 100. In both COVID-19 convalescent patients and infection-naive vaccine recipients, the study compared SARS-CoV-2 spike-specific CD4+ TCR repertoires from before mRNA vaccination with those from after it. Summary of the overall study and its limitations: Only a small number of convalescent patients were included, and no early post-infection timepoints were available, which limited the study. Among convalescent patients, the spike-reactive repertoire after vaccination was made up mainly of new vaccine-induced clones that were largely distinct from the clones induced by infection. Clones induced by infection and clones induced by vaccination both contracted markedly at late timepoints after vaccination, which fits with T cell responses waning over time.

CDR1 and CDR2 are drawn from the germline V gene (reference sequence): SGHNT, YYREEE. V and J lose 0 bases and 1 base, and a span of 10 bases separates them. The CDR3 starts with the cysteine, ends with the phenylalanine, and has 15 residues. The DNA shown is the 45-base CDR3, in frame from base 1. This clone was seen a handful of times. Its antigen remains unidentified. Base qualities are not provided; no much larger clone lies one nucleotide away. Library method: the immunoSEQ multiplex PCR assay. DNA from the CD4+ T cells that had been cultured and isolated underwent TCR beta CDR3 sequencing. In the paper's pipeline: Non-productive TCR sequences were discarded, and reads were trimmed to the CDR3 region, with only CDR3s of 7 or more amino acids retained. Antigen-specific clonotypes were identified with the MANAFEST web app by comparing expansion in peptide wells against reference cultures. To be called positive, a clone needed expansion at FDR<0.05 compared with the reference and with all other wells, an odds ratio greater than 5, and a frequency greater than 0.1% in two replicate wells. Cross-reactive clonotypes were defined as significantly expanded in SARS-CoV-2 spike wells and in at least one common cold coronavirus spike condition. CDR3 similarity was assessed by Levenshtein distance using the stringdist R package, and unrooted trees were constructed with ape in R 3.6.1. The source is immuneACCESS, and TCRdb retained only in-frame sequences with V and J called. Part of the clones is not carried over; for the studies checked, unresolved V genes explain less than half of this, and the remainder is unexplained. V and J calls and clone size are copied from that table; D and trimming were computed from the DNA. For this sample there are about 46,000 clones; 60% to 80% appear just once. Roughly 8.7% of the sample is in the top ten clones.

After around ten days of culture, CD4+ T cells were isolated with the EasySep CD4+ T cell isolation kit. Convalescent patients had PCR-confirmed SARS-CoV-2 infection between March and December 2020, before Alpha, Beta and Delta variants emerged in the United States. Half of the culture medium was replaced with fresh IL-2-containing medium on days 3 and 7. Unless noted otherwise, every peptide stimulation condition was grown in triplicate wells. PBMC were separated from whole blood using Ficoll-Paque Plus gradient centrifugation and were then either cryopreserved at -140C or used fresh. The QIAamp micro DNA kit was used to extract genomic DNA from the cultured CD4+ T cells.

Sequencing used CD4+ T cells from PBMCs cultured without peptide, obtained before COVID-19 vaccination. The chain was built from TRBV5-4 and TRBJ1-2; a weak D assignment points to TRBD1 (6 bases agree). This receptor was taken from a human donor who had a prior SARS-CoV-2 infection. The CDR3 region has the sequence CASSLAQGINYGYTF. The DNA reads TGTGCCAGCAGCTTGGCTCAGGGGATTAACTATGGCTACACCTTC.